This T cell receptor (beta chain) was observed in a study of beta chain features in type 1 diabetes (dated by TCRdb to 2017 to 2018). General notes on the study: No differences in mean age, gender distribution, total cell number or subset yield were found between patients and healthy donors. A total of about 99,000,000 sorted cells were examined across all samples, and RNA yield correlated strongly with the number of cells per subset. In the study, TCRB repertoires of sorted circulating CD4+ T cell subsets from recently diagnosed type 1 diabetes patients were compared with those of matched healthy donors. Regulatory and stem cell-like memory subsets were obtained from only 8 patients and roughly 8 healthy donors, while naive and central memory subsets were obtained from all 28 donors.

Overall results and qualifications from the work: Naive, central memory and regulatory TCRB repertoires appeared to be more alike among patients than among healthy donors. In all four CD4+ subsets, TCRB CDR3 length was moderately but significantly shorter in type 1 diabetes patients. Because the HLA sub-analyses included only small numbers of individuals, any influence of HLA type on TCRB rearrangement was left unresolved. Because cDNA was sequenced instead of genomic DNA, activated cells with high expression could be over-represented, although the groups did not differ in activation or CD3 levels. Shorter templates might be favored by PCR, yet because patient and control samples were amplified and corrected together, any such skew would affect both groups equally. Fewer insertions and more nucleotide deletions at VDJ recombination sites were observed in patients with type 1 diabetes, implying thymic rearrangement abnormalities.

A single peripheral blood draw of 90 to 150 mL on average was collected from each donor into heparinised tubes. Naive, central memory, regulatory and stem cell-like memory CD4+ T cells were sorted on a BD FACSAria II using a panel including CD45RO, CCR7, CD25, CD127, CD95 and CD27. Every sorted population had a purity above 95%. Right away, PBMCs were isolated by Lymphoprep density gradient centrifugation and were stained directly, with no culture step. Samples were stained and sorted in pairs, with one healthy donor and one patient per experiment, so that batch effects were minimized. Regarding this clone: Its antigen remains unidentified. The sample holds no much larger clone one base away, and base qualities are not on file.

V loses 5 bases, J loses 4 bases, and the germline ends lie 16 bases apart. According to the germline V gene, CDR1 reads SGHRS and CDR2 reads YFSETQ. The CDR3 measures 15 amino acids from cysteine to phenylalanine. Kept here is only the CDR3 DNA, which spans 45 bases and is read in frame from base 1. The entire amount of isolated RNA was reverse transcribed using the High Capacity cDNA Reverse Transcription Kit, so the sequenced TCRB transcripts were expressed ones. Naive, central memory and regulatory T cell samples underwent deep immunoSEQ sequencing, averaging roughly 3.4 million total reads per sample. After sorted cells were lysed in RLT buffer, RNA was extracted with DNase-treated RNeasy Micro or Mini kits, with the choice depending on cell number. Each cell subset was processed on its own to prevent cross-contamination, while patient and healthy donor samples were processed together. The immunoSEQ multiplex PCR was used to amplify TCRB sequences from cDNA, generating 87-bp fragments that spanned the CDR3 region. Amplicons were sequenced on the Illumina HiSeq platform. In the original analysis: Synthetic template baselines were used to correct PCR bias computationally, reads within Hamming distance 2 were collapsed together, and singletons that could not be merged were discarded. Reads were aligned to IMGT to assign V, D and J genes, CDR3 length, and insertions or deletions at six rearrangement sites. Within each subset, clonotype counts were normalized to sorted cell number, and only after that were true diversity and Gini coefficients computed with the tcR R package. The overlap coefficient, calculated on TCRB nucleotide sequences, was used to measure repertoire sharing. Out-of-frame TCRB sequences from naive cells were analyzed to stand in for the pre-selection repertoire. As stored in TCRdb, this immuneACCESS dataset retains in-frame rearrangements with V and J assigned. A fraction of the clones does not appear; measured against another copy, unresolved V genes explain less than half of the discrepancy, and the remainder lacks a known reason. That table furnishes V, J and clone size, whereas the DNA furnished D and trimming. Recorded for this sample are around 250,000 clones; about 13% of them occurred a single time. The ten largest clones represent approximately 0.015% of the sample.

This sequence uses TRBV5-1 and TRBJ2-1; the D gene is possibly TRBD1, with 6 bases matching. This receptor was taken from a man aged 25-40 years with type 1 diabetes. Sequenced input: naive CD4+ T cells from blood. The cell subset or site label here, explained by the study, means: true naive CD4+ T cells. The CDR3 has the sequence CASRAGVTFYNEQFF. The DNA sequence is given as TGCGCCAGCAGGGCAGGGGTGACCTTTTACAATGAGCAGTTCTTC.